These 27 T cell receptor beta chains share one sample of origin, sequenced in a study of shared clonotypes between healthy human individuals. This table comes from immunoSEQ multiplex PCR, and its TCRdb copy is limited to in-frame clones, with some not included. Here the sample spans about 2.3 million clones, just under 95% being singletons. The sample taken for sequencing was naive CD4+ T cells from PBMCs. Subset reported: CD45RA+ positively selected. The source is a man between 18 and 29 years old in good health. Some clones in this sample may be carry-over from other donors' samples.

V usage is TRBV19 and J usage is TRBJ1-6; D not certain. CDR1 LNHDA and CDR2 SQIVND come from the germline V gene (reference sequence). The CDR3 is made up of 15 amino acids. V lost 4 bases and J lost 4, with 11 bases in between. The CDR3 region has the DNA TGTGCCAGTAGTACCCAGGACCGATATAATTCACCCCTCCACTTT. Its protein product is CASSTQDRYNSPLHF. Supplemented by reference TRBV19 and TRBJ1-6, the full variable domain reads DGGITQSPKYLFRKEGQNVTLSCEQNLNHDAMYWYRQDPGQGLRLIYYSQIVNDFQKGDIAEGYSVSREKKESFPLTVTSAQKNPTAFYLCASSTQDRYNSPLHFGNGTRLTVT.

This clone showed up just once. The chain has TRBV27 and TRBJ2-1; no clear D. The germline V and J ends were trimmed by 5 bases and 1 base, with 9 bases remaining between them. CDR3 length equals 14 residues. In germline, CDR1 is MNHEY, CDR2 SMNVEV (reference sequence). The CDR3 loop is CASSLRLSYNEQFF. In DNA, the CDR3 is TGTGCCAGCAGTCTCCGACTGTCCTACAATGAGCAGTTCTTC.

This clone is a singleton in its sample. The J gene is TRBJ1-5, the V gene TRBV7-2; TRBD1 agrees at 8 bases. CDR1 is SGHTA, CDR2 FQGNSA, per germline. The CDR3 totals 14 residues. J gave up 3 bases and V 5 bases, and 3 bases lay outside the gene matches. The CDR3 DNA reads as TGTGCCAGCAGCCAGGGGGCATACAATCAGCCCCAGCATTTT. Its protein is CASSQGAYNQPQHF.

This chain's CDR3 is CAPWGGDYNEQFF. The DNA of the CDR3 is TGTGCCCCCTGGGGGGGAGACTACAATGAGCAGTTCTTC. The rearrangement joins TRBV6-5 to TRBJ2-1; 7 bases match TRBD2. From germline, CDR1 is MNHEY and CDR2 SVGAGI. V lost 11 bases and J lost 3; bases outside the gene matches: 7. CDR3 length equals 13 residues.

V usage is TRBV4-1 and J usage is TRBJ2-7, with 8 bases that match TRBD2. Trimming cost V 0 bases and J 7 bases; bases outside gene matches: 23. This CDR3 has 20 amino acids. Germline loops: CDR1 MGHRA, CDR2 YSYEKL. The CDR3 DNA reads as TGCGCCAGCAGCCAAGATATTTTAGCGGGGCATAACCCTTCTATCCAAGAGCAGTACTTC. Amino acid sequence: CASSQDILAGHNPSIQEQYF.

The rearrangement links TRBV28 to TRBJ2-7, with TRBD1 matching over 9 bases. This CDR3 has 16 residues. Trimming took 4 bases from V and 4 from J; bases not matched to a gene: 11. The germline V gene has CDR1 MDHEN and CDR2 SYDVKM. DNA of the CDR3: TGTGCCAGCAGTTCTTATCTCTGGACAGGGGTATACGAGCAGTACTTC. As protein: CASSSYLWTGVYEQYF.

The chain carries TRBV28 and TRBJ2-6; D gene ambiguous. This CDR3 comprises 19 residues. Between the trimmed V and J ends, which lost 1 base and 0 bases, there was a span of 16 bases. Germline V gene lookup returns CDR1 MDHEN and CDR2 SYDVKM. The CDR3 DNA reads TGTGCCAGCAGTTTATTCTCGTCAGGCTGGAGCTCTGGGGCCAACGTCCTGACTTTC. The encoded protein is CASSLFSSGWSSGANVLTF.

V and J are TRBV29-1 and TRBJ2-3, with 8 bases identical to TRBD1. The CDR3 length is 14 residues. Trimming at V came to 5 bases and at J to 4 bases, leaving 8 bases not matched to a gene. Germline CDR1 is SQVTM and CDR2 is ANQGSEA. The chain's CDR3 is CSVSGRGLADTQYF. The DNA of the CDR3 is TGCAGCGTTTCAGGCAGGGGGCTAGCAGATACGCAGTATTTT.

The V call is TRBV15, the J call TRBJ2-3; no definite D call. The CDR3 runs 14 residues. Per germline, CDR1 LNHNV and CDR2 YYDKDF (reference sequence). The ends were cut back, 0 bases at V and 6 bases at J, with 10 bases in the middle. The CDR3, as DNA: TGTGCCACCAGCAGAGAAATAAAACCTGATACGCAGTATTTT. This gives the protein CATSREIKPDTQYF.

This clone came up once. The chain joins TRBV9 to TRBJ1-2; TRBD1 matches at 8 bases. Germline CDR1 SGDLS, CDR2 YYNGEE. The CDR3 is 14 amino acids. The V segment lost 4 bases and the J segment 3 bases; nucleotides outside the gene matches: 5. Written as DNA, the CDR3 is TGTGCCAGCAGCCTAAGGACAGGGTACTATGGCTACACCTTC. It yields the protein CASSLRTGYYGYTF.

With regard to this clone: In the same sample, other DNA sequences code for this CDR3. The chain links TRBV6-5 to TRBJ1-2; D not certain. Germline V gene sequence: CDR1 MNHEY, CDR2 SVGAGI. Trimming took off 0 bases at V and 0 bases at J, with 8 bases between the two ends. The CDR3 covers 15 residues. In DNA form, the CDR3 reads TGTGCCAGCAGTTACTCGGGGTCCGCTAACTATGGCTACACCTTC. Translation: CASSYSGSANYGYTF.

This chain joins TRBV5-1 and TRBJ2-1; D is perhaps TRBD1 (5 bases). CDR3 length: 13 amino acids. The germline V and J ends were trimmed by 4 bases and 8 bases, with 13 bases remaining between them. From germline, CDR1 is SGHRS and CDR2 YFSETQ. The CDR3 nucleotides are TGCGCCAGCAGCGTTCAGGGTTCGGATGAGCAGTTCTTC. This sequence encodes CASSVQGSDEQFF.

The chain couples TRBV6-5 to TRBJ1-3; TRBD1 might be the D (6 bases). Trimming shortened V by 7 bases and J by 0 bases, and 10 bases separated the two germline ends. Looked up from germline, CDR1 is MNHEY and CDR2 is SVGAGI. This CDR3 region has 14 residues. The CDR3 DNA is TGTGCCAGCACCCGACAGGCCTCTGGAAACACCATATATTTT. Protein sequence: CASTRQASGNTIYF.

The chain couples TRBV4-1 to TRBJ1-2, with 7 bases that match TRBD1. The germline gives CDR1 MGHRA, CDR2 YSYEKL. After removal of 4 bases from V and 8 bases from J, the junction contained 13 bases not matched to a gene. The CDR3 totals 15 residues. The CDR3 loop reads CASSPPSQGGRGYTF. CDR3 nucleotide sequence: TGCGCCAGCAGCCCTCCGTCCCAGGGGGGCAGAGGCTACACCTTC.

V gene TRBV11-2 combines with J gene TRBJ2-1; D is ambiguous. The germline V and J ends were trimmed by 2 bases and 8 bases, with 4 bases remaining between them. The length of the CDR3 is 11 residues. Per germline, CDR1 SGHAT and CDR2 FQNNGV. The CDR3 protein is CASSLFDEQFF. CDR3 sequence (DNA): TGTGCCAGCAGCTTATTCGATGAGCAGTTCTTC.

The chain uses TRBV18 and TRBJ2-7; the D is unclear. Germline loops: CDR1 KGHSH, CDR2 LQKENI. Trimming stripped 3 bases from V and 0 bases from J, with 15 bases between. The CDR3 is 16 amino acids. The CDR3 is CASSPSPDGSSYEQYF. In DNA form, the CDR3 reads TGTGCCAGCTCACCCTCTCCGGACGGTAGCTCCTACGAGCAGTACTTC.

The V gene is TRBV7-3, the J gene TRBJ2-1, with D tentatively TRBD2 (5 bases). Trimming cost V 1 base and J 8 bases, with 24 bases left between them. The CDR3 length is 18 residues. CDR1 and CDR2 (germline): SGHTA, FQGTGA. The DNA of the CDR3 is TGTGCCAGCAGCTTAAAACCCGGAAGCGGAAACCCCGGCCATGAGCAGTTCTTC. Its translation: CASSLKPGSGNPGHEQFF.

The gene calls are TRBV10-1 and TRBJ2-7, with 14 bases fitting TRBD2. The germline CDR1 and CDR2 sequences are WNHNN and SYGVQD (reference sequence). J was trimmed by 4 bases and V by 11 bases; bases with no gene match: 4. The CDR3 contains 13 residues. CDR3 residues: CAGTSGRWYEQYF. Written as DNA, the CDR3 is TGCGCCGGGACTAGCGGGAGATGGTACGAGCAGTACTTC.

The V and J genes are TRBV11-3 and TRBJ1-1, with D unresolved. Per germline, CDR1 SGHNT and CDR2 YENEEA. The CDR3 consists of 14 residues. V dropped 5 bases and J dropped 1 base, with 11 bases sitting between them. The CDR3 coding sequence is TGTGCCAGCAGCCGCCGGGAAGGGAACACTGAAGCTTTCTTT. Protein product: CASSRREGNTEAFF.

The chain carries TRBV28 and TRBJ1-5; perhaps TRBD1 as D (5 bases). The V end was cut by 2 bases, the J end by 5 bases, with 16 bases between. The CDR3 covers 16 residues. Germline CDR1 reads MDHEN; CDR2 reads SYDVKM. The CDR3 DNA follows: TGTGCCAGCAGTTTACGGGGGTTAGGCCAGCATCAGCCCCAGCATTTT. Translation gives CASSLRGLGQHQPQHF.

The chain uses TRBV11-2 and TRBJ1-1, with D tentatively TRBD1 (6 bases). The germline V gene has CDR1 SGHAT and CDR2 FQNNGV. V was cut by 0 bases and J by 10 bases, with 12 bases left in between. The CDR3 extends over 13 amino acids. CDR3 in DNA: TGTGCCAGCAGCTTAGATGGCTCGGGGGCAGCTTTCTTT. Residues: CASSLDGSGAAFF.

The CDR3 sequence is CASSLRSTGTDTQYF. In DNA form, the CDR3 reads TGCGCCAGCAGCTTGCGCTCAACCGGCACAGATACGCAGTATTTT. This sequence joins TRBV5-1 and TRBJ2-3, with D unclear. The CDR3 runs 15 residues. V lost 1 base to trimming and J lost 1 base, with 10 bases between them. Looked up from germline, CDR1 is SGHRS and CDR2 is YFSETQ.

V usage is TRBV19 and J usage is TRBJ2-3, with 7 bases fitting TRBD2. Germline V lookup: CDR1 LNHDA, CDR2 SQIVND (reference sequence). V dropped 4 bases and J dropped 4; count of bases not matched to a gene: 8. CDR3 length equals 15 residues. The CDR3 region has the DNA TGTGCCAGTAGTAGGGGAACTGGGGGGGCAGATACGCAGTATTTT. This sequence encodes CASSRGTGGADTQYF.

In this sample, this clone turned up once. The CDR3: CASSLDETSGRGYNEQFF. DNA of the CDR3: TGTGCCAGCAGCTTAGACGAGACTAGCGGGAGAGGGTACAATGAGCAGTTCTTC. The chain links TRBV11-3 to TRBJ2-1; 12 bases match TRBD2. CDR1 is SGHNT, CDR2 YENEEA, per germline. V was clipped by 0 bases and J by 4 bases; unmatched bases: 7. The CDR3 spans 18 residues.

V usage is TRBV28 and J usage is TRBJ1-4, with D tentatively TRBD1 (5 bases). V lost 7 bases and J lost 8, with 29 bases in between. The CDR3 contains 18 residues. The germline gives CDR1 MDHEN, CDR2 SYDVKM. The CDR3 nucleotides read TGTGCCAGCAACCCACCTCCGGGCCGGGGGGACCGGGAGGAAAAACTGTTTTTT. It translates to CASNPPPGRGDREEKLFF.

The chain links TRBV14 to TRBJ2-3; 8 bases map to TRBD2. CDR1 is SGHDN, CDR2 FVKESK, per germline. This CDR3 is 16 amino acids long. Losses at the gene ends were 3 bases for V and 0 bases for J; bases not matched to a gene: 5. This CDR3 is CASSHISGASTDTQYF. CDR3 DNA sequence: TGTGCCAGCAGCCACATTAGCGGGGCTAGCACAGATACGCAGTATTTT. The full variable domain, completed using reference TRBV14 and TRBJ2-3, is EAGVTQFPSHSVIEKGQTVTLRCDPISGHDNLYWYRRVMGKEIKFLLHFVKESKQDESGMPNNRFLAERTGGTYSTLKVQPAELEDSGVYFCASSHISGASTDTQYFGPGTRLTVL.

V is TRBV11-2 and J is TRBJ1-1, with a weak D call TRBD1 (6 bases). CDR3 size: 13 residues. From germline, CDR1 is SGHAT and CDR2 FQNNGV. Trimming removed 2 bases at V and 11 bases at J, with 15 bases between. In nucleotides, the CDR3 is TGTGCCAGCAGCTTAAATAGGGGGGCAGAGGCTTTCTTT. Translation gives CASSLNRGAEAFF. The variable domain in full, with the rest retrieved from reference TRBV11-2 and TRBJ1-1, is EAGVAQSPRYKIIEKRQSVAFWCNPISGHATLYWYQQILGQGPKLLIQFQNNGVVDDSQLPKDRFSAERLKGVDSTLKIQPAKLEDSAVYLCASSLNRGAEAFFGQGTRLTVV.